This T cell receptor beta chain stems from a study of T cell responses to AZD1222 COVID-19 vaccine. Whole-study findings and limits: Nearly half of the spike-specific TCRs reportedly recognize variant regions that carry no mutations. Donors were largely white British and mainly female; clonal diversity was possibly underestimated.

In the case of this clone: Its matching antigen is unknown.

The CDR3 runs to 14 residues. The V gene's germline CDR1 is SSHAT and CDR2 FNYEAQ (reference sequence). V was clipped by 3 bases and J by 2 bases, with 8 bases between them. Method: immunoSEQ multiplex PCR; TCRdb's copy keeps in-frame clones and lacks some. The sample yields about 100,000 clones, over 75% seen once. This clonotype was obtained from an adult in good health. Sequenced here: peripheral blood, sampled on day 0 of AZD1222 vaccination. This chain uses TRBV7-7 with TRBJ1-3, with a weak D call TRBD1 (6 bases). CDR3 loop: CASSLTGAGNTIYF. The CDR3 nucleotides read TGTGCCAGCAGCTTGACAGGAGCTGGAAACACCATATATTTT.